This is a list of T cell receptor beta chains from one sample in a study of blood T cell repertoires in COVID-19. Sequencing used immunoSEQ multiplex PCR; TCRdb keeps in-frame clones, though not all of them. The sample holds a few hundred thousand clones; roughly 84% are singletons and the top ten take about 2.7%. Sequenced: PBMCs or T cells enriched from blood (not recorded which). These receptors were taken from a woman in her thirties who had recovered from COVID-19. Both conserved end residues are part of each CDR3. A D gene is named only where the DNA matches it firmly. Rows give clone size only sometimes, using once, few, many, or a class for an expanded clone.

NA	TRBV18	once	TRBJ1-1	CASSPSSGAEAFF	TGTGCCAGCTCACCATCTTCCGGGGCTGAAGCTTTCTTT
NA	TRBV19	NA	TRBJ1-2	CASSIDSVQFGYTF	TGTGCCAGTAGTATAGATTCAGTACAGTTTGGCTACACCTTC
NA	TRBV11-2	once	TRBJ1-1	CASSLGGRTGLAFF	TGTGCCAGCAGCTTAGGGGGTCGTACAGGGCTTGCTTTCTTT
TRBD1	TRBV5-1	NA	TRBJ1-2	CASSLGTGVSGYGYTF	TGCGCCAGCAGCTTAGGAACAGGGGTGTCCGGCTATGGCTACACCTTC
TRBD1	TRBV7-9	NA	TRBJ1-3	CASSYRGRSGNTIYF	TGTGCCAGCAGTTACAGGGGGCGGTCTGGAAACACCATATATTTT
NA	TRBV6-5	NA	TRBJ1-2	CASSPSSGFRGYTF	TGTGCCAGCAGTCCGAGCTCAGGGTTTCGTGGCTACACCTTC
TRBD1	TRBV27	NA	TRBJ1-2	CASSSRQGVWGIYGYTF	TGTGCCAGCAGTTCCCGACAGGGCGTCTGGGGGATCTATGGCTACACCTTC
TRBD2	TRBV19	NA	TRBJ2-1	CASSKTLAGGHDNEQFF	TGTGCCAGTAGTAAAACCCTAGCGGGAGGGCACGACAATGAGCAGTTCTTC
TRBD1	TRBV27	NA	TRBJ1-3	CASSRRTGYDSGNTIYF	TGTGCCAGCAGTCGAAGGACAGGTTACGACTCTGGAAACACCATATATTTT
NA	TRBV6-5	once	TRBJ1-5	CASRLSGGDQPQHF	TGTGCCAGCAGGTTAAGTGGAGGGGATCAGCCCCAGCATTTT
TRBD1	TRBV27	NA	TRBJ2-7	CASSPGQGLYEQYF	TGTGCCAGCAGCCCGGGACAGGGACTTTACGAGCAGTACTTC
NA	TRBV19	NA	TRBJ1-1	CASSISRDTEAFF	TGTGCCAGTAGTATAAGTAGAGACACTGAAGCTTTCTTT
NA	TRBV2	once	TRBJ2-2	CASSEFPGSGGELFF	TGTGCCAGCAGTGAATTCCCCGGGTCGGGCGGGGAGCTGTTTTTT
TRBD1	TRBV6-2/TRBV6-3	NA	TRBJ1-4	CASTPLQGRWEKLFF	TGTGCCAGCACCCCTCTACAGGGGCGTTGGGAAAAACTGTTTTTT
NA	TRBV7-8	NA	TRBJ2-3	CASSYLGGATDTQYF	TGTGCCAGCAGCTACCTCGGCGGAGCCACAGATACGCAGTATTTT
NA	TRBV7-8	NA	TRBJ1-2	CASSRSPQGWGYTF	TGTGCCAGCAGCCGATCGCCCCAGGGGTGGGGCTACACCTTC
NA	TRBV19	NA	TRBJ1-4	CASSMEGAAGVNEKLFF	TGTGCCAGTAGTATGGAAGGGGCCGCAGGGGTTAATGAAAAACTGTTTTTT
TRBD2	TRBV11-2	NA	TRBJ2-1	CASSLASGASYNEQFF	TGTGCCAGCAGCTTAGCTAGCGGGGCCTCCTACAATGAGCAGTTCTTC
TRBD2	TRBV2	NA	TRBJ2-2	CASRTSGTGELFF	TGTGCCAGCAGGACTAGCGGCACCGGGGAGCTGTTTTTT
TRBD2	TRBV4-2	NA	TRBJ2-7	CASSLSRTSNYEQYF	TGTGCCAGCAGCCTTTCACGGACTAGCAACTACGAGCAGTACTTC
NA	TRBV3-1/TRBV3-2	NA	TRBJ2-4	CASSPASRGQVKNIQYF	TGTGCCAGCAGCCCCGCTTCCCGCGGCCAAGTCAAAAACATTCAGTACTTC
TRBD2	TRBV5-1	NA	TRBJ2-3	CASSSTSGGPTDTQYF	TGCGCCAGCAGCTCCACTAGCGGGGGGCCTACAGATACGCAGTATTTT
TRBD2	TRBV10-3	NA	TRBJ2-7	CAISESGGSYEQYF	TGTGCCATCAGTGAGTCGGGAGGGAGCTACGAGCAGTACTTC
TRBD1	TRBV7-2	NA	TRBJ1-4	CASSLDRVNEKLFF	TGTGCCAGCAGCTTGGACAGGGTAAATGAAAAACTGTTTTTT